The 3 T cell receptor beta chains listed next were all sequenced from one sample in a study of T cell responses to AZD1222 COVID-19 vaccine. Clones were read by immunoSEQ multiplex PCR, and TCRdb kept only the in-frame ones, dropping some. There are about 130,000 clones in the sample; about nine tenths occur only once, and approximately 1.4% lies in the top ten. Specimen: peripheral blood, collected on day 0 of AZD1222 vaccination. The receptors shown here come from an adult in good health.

The CDR3 protein is CSASSGVGGYTF. The CDR3 DNA reads as TGCAGTGCTAGTTCTGGGGTAGGTGGCTACACCTTC. The rearrangement links TRBV20-1 to TRBJ1-2; unclear D gene. Germline values: CDR1 DFQATT, CDR2 SNEGSKA (reference sequence). The CDR3 covers 12 residues. Trimming stripped 3 bases from V and 7 bases from J, with 12 bases between.

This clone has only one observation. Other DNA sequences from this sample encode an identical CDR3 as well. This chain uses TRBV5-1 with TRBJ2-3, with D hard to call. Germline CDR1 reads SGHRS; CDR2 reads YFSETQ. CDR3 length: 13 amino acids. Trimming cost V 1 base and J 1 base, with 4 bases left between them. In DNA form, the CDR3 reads TGCGCCAGCAGCTTGTCGGGCACAGATACGCAGTATTTT. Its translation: CASSLSGTDTQYF.

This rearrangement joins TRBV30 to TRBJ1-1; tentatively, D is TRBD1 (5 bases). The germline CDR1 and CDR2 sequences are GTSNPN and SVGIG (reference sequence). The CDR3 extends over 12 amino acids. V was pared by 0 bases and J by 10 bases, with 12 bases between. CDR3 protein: CAWSVRTGGAFF. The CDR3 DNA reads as TGTGCCTGGAGTGTAAGGACCGGGGGAGCTTTCTTT.